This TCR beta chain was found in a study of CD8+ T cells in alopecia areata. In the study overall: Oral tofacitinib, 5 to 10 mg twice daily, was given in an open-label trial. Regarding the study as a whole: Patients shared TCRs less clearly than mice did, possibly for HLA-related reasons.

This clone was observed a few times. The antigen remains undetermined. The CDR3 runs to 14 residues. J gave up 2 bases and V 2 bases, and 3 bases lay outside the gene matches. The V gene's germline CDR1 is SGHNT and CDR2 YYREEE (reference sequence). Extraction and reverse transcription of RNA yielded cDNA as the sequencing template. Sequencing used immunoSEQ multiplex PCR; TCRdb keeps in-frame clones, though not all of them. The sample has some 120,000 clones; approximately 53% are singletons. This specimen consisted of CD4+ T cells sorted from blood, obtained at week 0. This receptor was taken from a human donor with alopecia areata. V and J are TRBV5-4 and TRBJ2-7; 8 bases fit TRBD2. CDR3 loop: CASSFLGGAYEQYF. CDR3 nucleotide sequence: TGTGCCAGCAGCTTTCTCGGGGGGGCCTACGAGCAGTACTTC.